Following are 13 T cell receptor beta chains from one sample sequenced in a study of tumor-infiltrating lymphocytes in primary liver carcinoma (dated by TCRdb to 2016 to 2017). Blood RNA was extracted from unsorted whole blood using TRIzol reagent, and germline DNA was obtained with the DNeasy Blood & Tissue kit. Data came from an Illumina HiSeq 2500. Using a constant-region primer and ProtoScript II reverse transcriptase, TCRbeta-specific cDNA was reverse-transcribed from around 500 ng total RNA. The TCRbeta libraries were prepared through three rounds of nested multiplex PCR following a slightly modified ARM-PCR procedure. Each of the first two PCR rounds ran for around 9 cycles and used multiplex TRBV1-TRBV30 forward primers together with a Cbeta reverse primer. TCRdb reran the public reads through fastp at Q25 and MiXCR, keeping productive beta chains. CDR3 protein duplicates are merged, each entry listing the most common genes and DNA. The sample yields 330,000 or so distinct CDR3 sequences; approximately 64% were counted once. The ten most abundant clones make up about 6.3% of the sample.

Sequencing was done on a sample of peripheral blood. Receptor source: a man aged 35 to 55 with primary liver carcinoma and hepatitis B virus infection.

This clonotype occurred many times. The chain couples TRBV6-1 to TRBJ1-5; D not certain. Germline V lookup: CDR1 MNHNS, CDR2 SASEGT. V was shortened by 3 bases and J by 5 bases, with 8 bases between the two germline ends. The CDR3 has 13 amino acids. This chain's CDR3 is CASSEFRDQPQHF. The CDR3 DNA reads TGTGCCAGCAGTGAGTTCCGGGATCAGCCCCAGCATTTT.

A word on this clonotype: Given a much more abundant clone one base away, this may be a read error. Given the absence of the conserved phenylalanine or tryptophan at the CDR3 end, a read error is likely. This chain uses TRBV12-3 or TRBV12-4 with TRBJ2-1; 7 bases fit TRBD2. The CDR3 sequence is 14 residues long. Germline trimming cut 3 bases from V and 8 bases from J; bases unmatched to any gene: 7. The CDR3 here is CASSFASGPHEQFL. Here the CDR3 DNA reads TGTGCCAGCAGTTTCGCTAGCGGTCCCCATGAGCAGTTCTTA.

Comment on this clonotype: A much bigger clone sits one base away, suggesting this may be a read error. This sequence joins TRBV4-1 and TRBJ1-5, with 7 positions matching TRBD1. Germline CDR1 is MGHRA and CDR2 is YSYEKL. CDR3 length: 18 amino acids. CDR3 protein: CASNQESGQSYSNQPQHF. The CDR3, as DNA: TGCGCCAGCAACCAAGAATCGGGACAGTCCTATAGCAATCAGCCCCAGCATTTT.

As DNA, the CDR3 is TGTGCCAGCAGTCCAGGACAGGGAAGCGCTGAAGCTTTCTTT. Protein sequence: CASSPGQGSAEAFF. V gene TRBV28 combines with J gene TRBJ1-1, with 8 bases fitting TRBD1. The V gene's germline CDR1 is MDHEN and CDR2 SYDVKM. The CDR3 covers 14 residues. V lost 5 bases, J lost 6 bases, and 8 bases stayed unmatched.

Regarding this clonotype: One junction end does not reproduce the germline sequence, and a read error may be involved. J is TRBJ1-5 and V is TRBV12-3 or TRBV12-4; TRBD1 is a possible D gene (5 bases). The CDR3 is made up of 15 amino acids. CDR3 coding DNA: TGTGCCAGCAGTTTAATAGGGGATCACATTCAGCCCCAACATTTT. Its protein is CASSLIGDHIQPQHF.

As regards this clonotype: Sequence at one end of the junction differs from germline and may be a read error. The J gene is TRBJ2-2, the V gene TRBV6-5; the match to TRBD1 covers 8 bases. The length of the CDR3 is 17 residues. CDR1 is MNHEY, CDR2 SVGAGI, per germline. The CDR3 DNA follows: TGTGCCAGTAGTAGAACTCGGACAGGGAGTTACACCGGGGAGCTGCTTTTT. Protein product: CASSRTRTGSYTGELLF.

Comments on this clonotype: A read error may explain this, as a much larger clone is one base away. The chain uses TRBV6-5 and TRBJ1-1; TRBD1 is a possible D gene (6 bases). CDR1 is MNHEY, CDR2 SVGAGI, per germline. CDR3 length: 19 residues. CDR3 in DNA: TGTGGCAGCAGTTACTCTCGGGGGGCAGGCAGTAGCTGGAACACTGAAGCTTTCTTT. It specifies CGSSYSRGAGSSWNTEAFF.

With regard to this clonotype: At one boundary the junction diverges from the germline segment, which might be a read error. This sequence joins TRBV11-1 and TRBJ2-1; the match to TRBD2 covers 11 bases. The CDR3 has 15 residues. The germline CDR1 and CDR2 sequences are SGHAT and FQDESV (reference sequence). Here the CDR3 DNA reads TGTGTCAGCAGCTTAAGTCTAGCGGGAGGATATGAGCATTTCTTC. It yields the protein CVSSLSLAGGYEHFF.

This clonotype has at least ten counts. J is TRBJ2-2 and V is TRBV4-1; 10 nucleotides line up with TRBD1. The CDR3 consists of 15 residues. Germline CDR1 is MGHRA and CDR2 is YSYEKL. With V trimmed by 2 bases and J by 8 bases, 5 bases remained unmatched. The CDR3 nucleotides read TGCGCCAGCAGCCAACAAGGGACAGGGGAAGGGGAGCTGTTTTTT. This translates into CASSQQGTGEGELFF.

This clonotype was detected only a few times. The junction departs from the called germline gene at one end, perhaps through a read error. For the CDR3, the DNA is TGCGCCGGCAGCCTTCAGCAACCTAGCACAGATACGCAGTATTTT. As protein: CAGSLQQPSTDTQYF. The chain carries TRBV5-1 and TRBJ2-3; D remains ambiguous. The CDR3 is 15 residues long. The germline gives CDR1 SGHRS, CDR2 YFSETQ.

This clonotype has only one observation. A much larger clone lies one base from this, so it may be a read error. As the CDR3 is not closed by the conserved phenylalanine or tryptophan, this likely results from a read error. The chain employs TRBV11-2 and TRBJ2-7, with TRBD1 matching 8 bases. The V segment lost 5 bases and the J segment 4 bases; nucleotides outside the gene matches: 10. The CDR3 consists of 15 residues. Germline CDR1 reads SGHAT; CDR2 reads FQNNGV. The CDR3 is CASSPQQGEAYEQYL. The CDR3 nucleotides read TGTGCCAGCAGCCCCCAACAGGGGGAGGCGTACGAGCAGTACCTC.

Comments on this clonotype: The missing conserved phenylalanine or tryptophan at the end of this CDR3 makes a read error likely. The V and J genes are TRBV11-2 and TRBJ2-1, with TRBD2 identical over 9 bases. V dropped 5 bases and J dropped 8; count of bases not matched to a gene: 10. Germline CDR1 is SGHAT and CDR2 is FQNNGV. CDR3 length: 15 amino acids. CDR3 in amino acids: CASSMGLAGVYEQFS. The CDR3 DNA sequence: TGTGCCAGCAGCATGGGACTAGCAGGAGTATATGAGCAGTTCTCC.

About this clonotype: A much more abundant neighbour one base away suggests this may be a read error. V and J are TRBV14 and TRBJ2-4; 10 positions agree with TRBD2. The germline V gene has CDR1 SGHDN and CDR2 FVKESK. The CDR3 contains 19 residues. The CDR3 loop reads CAGSQDASGSHYGKNIQYF. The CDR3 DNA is TGTGCCGGCAGCCAAGATGCTAGCGGGAGTCATTACGGCAAAAACATTCAGTACTTC.